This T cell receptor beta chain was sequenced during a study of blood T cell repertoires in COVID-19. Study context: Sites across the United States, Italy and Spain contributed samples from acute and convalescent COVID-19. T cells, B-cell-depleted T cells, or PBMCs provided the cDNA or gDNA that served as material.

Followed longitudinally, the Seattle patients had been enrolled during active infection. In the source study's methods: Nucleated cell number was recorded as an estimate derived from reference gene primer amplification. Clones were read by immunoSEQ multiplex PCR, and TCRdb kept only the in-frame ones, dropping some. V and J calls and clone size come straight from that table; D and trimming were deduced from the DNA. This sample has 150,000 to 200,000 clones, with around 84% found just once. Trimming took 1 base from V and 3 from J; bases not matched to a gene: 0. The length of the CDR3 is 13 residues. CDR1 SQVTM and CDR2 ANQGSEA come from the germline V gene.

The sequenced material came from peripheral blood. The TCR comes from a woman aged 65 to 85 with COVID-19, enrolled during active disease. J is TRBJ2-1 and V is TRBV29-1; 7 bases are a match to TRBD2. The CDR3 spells CSVEAGGYNEQFF. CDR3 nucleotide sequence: TGCAGCGTTGAAGCGGGAGGCTACAATGAGCAGTTCTTC.